These 17 T cell receptor beta chains were all obtained from the same sample, sequenced in a study of blood T cell repertoires in COVID-19. Sequenced by immunoSEQ multiplex PCR; TCRdb stores in-frame clones only, minus some. Of 200,000 to 300,000 clones in the sample, approximately 90% were seen once. The specimen sequenced was PBMCs or T cells enriched from blood (not recorded which). The receptors were gathered from a woman in her 30s who had recovered from COVID-19.

The chain carries TRBV20-1 and TRBJ1-4; the D gene is possibly TRBD1 (5 bases). Germline V gene data show CDR1 as DFQATT and CDR2 as SNEGSKA (reference sequence). The ends were cut back, 3 bases at V and 3 bases at J, with 14 bases in the middle. This CDR3 is 15 amino acids long. This chain's CDR3 is CSASHGGRSNEKLFF. CDR3 coding DNA: TGCAGTGCTAGTCACGGGGGGAGATCTAATGAAAAACTGTTTTTT.

V is TRBV7-2 and J is TRBJ1-1, with unresolved D. V lost 6 bases and J lost 9, with 5 bases in between. Germline CDR1 reads SGHTA; CDR2 reads FQGNSA. The CDR3 length is 9 residues. CDR3 region: CASSYKAFF. The CDR3 coding sequence is TGTGCCAGCAGTTACAAAGCTTTCTTT.

V usage is TRBV18 and J usage is TRBJ1-2; D call uncertain. Trimming took 3 bases from V and 6 from J, leaving 17 bases between them. The CDR3 runs 15 residues. The V gene's germline CDR1 is KGHSH and CDR2 LQKENI. The CDR3 spells CASSPVVTPADGYTF. CDR3 bases: TGTGCCAGCTCACCCGTCGTCACGCCAGCGGATGGCTACACCTTC.

This clone occurred a few times. The genes are TRBV28 and TRBJ2-5; no clear D. Trimming took off 10 bases at V and 0 bases at J, with 18 bases between the two ends. Germline CDR1 is MDHEN and CDR2 is SYDVKM. This CDR3 spans 15 amino acids. CDR3 DNA sequence: TGTGCCACCACGCCATTTACACAGTACCAAGAGACCCAGTACTTC. Its translation: CATTPFTQYQETQYF.

The gene calls are TRBV4-3 and TRBJ2-5, with 7 bases that match TRBD2. The CDR3 is 13 residues long. J gave up 5 bases and V 1 base, and 1 base lay outside the gene matches. CDR1 and CDR2 (germline): LGHNA, YSLEER. The DNA for the CDR3 is TGCGCCAGCAGCCAAGGGACTAGGGAGACCCAGTACTTC. As protein: CASSQGTRETQYF.

This chain connects TRBV7-2 to TRBJ2-1, with 14 positions matching TRBD2. V lost 3 bases, J lost 8 bases, and 12 bases stayed unmatched. The CDR3 runs to 18 residues. The germline gives CDR1 SGHTA, CDR2 FQGNSA. In nucleotides, the CDR3 is TGTGCCAGCAGCTTTCCTCCGGGACTAGCGGGAGTTACGGATGAGCAGTTCTTC. Encoded protein: CASSFPPGLAGVTDEQFF.

In this sample, this clone turned up once. An end of the junction differs from the germline gene, which may be a read error. The chain links TRBV28 to TRBJ1-4; D unclear. This CDR3 has 13 residues. CDR1 MDHEN and CDR2 SYDVKM come from the germline V gene. The CDR3 sequence is CASSLGQNGKLFF. The CDR3 DNA is TGTGCCAGCAGTTTAGGGCAGAATGGAAAACTGTTTTTT.

The rearrangement uses TRBV12-3 or TRBV12-4 and TRBJ1-6, with 8 positions matching TRBD1. J was trimmed by 7 bases and V by 7 bases; bases with no gene match: 3. This CDR3 has 13 residues. CDR3: CASTNRGNSPLHF. CDR3 DNA sequence: TGTGCCAGCACCAACAGGGGGAATTCACCCCTCCACTTT.

V is TRBV9 and J is TRBJ1-1, with D possibly matching TRBD1 (6 bases). With 0 bases removed from V and 1 base from J, the gap between germline ends came to 10 bases. The CDR3 has 15 amino acids. CDR1 SGDLS and CDR2 YYNGEE come from the germline V gene. The CDR3 here is CASSVGSQGNTEAFF. CDR3 sequence (DNA): TGTGCCAGCAGCGTAGGTTCACAGGGGAACACTGAAGCTTTCTTT.

The chain couples TRBV6-5 to TRBJ1-2, with 7 bases aligning to TRBD1. The V segment lost 4 bases and the J segment 3 bases; nucleotides outside the gene matches: 8. Germline-derived CDR1 and CDR2 are MNHEY and SVGAGI. This CDR3 is built from 15 residues. In DNA, the CDR3 is TGTGCCAGCAGTTCCGGGACAGCATACTACTATGGCTACACCTTC. Translated: CASSSGTAYYYGYTF.

The chain carries TRBV7-6 and TRBJ1-1; 11 nucleotides match TRBD1. CDR3 size: 17 residues. V lost 1 base to trimming and J lost 5 bases; unmatched junction nucleotides: 9. Germline V gives CDR1 SGHVS, CDR2 FNYEAQ. In DNA form, the CDR3 reads TGTGCCAGCAGCTTAGAGCCGGGACAGGGGGTTTGGACTGAAGCTTTCTTT. Encoded protein: CASSLEPGQGVWTEAFF.

The CDR3 sequence: CASSFRGLVRGYTF. The DNA of the CDR3 is TGTGCCAGCAGTTTCCGAGGTCTCGTTCGAGGCTACACCTTC. This chain joins TRBV28 and TRBJ1-2; D is unclear. CDR3 length: 14 residues. Per germline, CDR1 MDHEN and CDR2 SYDVKM. V was trimmed by 3 bases and J by 8 bases, leaving 16 bases between them.

The chain is built from TRBV28 and TRBJ2-2; TRBD2 matches at 8 bases. The V gene's germline CDR1 is MDHEN and CDR2 SYDVKM. The junction had 8 bases not matched to a gene; V was cut back by 7 bases and J by 1 base. This CDR3 contains 16 residues. CDR3 bases: TGTGCCAGCATTCCTCCCGGGGGGGTGAACACCGGGGAGCTGTTTTTT. Translated, it gives CASIPPGGVNTGELFF.

The chain employs TRBV7-9 and TRBJ1-1; no clear D gene. The length of the CDR3 is 14 residues. The V gene's germline CDR1 is SEHNR and CDR2 FQNEAQ (reference sequence). V dropped 5 bases and J dropped 6 bases, with 16 bases sitting between them. The CDR3 DNA sequence: TGTGCCAGCAGCCCCAGGAATAACAGACCTGAAGCTTTCTTT. This codes for CASSPRNNRPEAFF.

The chain is built from TRBV4-1 and TRBJ2-1; D is unclear. Trimming stripped 0 bases from V and 8 bases from J, with 11 bases between. Germline loops: CDR1 MGHRA, CDR2 YSYEKL. The CDR3 runs to 14 residues. The CDR3 bases are TGCGCCAGCAGCCAAGAGATTAGCACGCATGAGCAGTTCTTC. As protein: CASSQEISTHEQFF.

The chain is built from TRBV27 and TRBJ2-3; D not certain. The CDR3 spans 13 residues. Germline lookup yields CDR1 MNHEY and CDR2 SMNVEV (reference sequence). Trimming stripped 3 bases from V and 6 bases from J, with 10 bases between. The CDR3 reads CASSFQALDTQYF. The CDR3 DNA reads TGTGCCAGCAGTTTCCAAGCATTGGATACGCAGTATTTT.

The CDR3 protein is CSFYGTSSYEQYF. CDR3 bases: TGCAGCTTTTACGGGACTAGCAGCTACGAGCAGTACTTC. The chain employs TRBV29-1 and TRBJ2-7; 9 nucleotides agree with TRBD2. The CDR3 consists of 13 residues. Germline V gene lookup returns CDR1 SQVTM and CDR2 ANQGSEA. V gave up 8 bases and J gave up 3 bases; unmatched junction bases: 8.